This TCR beta chain was recorded in a study of blood T cell repertoires in COVID-19. Overall study context: Samples of COVID-19 (acute and convalescent) were obtained from the United States, Italy and Spain. From T cells, B-cell-depleted T cells, or PBMCs came the material, which was cDNA or gDNA.

In the original workflow: The assay estimated nucleated cells by amplifying reference gene primers. Measured with immunoSEQ multiplex PCR; TCRdb has only the in-frame clones, and not every one. D and trimming were read from the DNA, whereas the V and J calls and clone size are those reported in that table. This sample has 95,000 or so clones, with more than 65% found just once. In its sample, this clone was seen once. This CDR3 contains 17 residues. CDR1 and CDR2 from the germline V gene are SGHDT and YYEEEE. The V gene end was trimmed by 4 bases and the J gene end by 1 base; junction bases not matched to a gene: 13.

This TCR derives from a man older than 75 with active or convalescent COVID-19. This chain links TRBV5-6 with TRBJ1-2; 7 nucleotides align to TRBD1. The sequencing sample was made of peripheral blood. DNA of the CDR3: TGTGCCAGCAGCCTGGATGGACGGGCAGGGGGTAACTATGGCTACACCTTC. Residues: CASSLDGRAGGNYGYTF.